The present T cell receptor (beta chain) was sequenced within a study of CD8 T cells in ankylosing spondylitis. This CDR3 contains 14 residues. Germline CDR1 reads SQVTM; CDR2 reads ANQGSEA. V lost 2 bases, J lost 3 bases, and 13 bases lay in between. This clonotype was recorded at least ten times. The antigen is unknown. Notes on the study in general: It was reported that disease-linked clones were significantly enriched in matched ankylosing spondylitis synovial fluid. Prior work had noted some motif variants in reactive arthritis blood and synovial fluid. CD8+ by phenotype, disease-linked clones were relatively rare in peripheral blood.

Generation of TCR beta libraries employed quantitative 5'-RACE incorporating molecular barcodes. MiXCR, applied by TCRdb to the 5' RACE reads, yields one record per CDR3 protein. This table has under 250,000 distinct CDR3 sequences, roughly a tenth appearing once. The clonotype originates from a male donor with ankylosing spondylitis or in good health (not recorded which). The chain carries TRBV29-1 and TRBJ1-2, with D hard to call. The source material was blood, either unsorted or a sorted T cell fraction (not recorded which). CDR3 nucleotides: TGCAGCGTTGAATTAGGGCCACCCTACTATGGCTACACCTTC. It translates to CSVELGPPYYGYTF.